What follows are 18 T cell receptor beta chains derived from one specimen sequenced in a study of CD8 T cells in Susac syndrome. Reverse transcription of about 0.45 to 1 ug RNA was performed with random hexamers. TCRdb redid the calling of the immunoSEQ multiplex PCR reads with MiXCR, one entry per CDR3 protein. Here the sample spans 150,000 to 160,000 distinct CDR3 sequences, 95% being singletons. Sequences were obtained from CD8+ T cells from PBMCs. The receptors derive from a human donor with multiple sclerosis.

This clonotype has a single count. The chain carries TRBV6-5 and TRBJ1-4; D unresolved. CDR3 length equals 12 residues. The germline V gene encodes CDR1 MNHEY and CDR2 SVGAGI. Trimming took 8 bases from V and 12 from J, leaving 16 bases between them. CDR3 in DNA: TGTGCCAGCGGCTATTTTAATGAGGAACTGTTTTTT. It yields the protein CASGYFNEELFF.

The chain is built from TRBV5-6 and TRBJ2-7; D unclear. The V gene lost 0 bases and the J gene lost 6 bases, with 10 bases spanning the gap. The germline gives CDR1 SGHDT, CDR2 YYEEEE. The CDR3 length is 13 residues. The CDR3 DNA is TGTGCCAGCAGCTTGGCCATGGGAAGCGAGCAGTACGTC. This sequence encodes CASSLAMGSEQYV.

The V gene is TRBV7-9, the J gene TRBJ2-1, with D perhaps TRBD1 (6 bases). The germline V gene encodes CDR1 SEHNR and CDR2 FQNEAQ (reference sequence). This CDR3 region has 15 residues. Trimming took 0 bases from V and 3 from J, leaving 9 bases between them. The CDR3 bases are TGTGCCAGCAGCTTAGCACAGGGATACTACAATGAGCAGTTCTTC. Its protein product is CASSLAQGYYNEQFF.

V is TRBV7-2 and J is TRBJ2-5; TRBD2 aligns across 7 bases. Germline CDR1 and CDR2: SGHTA and FQGNSA. V was clipped by 4 bases and J by 2 bases; unmatched bases: 7. The CDR3 has 15 residues. CDR3 amino acids: CASSSWDYPQETQYF. The CDR3 DNA reads TGTGCCAGCAGCTCTTGGGACTACCCTCAAGAGACCCAGTACTTC.

This chain links TRBV18 with TRBJ2-6; 9 bases line up with TRBD1. CDR1 is KGHSH, CDR2 LQKENI, per germline. With V trimmed by 2 bases and J by 1 base, 9 bases remained unmatched. CDR3 length equals 19 residues. The CDR3 DNA reads TGTGCCAGCTCACCATCGGTGGGACAGGGTGGATCTGGGGCCAACGTCCTGACTTTC. It yields the protein CASSPSVGQGGSGANVLTF.

The chain joins TRBV30 to TRBJ2-7, with D unclear. This CDR3 contains 13 residues. V was shortened by 3 bases and J by 2 bases, with 11 bases between the two germline ends. Germline V lookup: CDR1 GTSNPN, CDR2 SVGIG (reference sequence). The CDR3 DNA follows: TGTGCCTGGAGAGATATTGGGGCCTACGAGCAGTACGTC. Translating gives CAWRDIGAYEQYV.

The rearrangement uses TRBV30 and TRBJ2-1, with D possibly being TRBD2 (7 bases). This CDR3 contains 14 residues. Trimming left V 3 bases short and J 3 bases short, with 12 bases between. CDR1 and CDR2 from the germline V gene are GTSNPN and SVGIG (reference sequence). The CDR3 nucleotides read TGTGCCTGGAGCGCGGGGGCGGGCTACAATGAGCAGTTCTTC. This sequence encodes CAWSAGAGYNEQFF.

The gene calls are TRBV4-2 and TRBJ2-7; 7 nucleotides agree with TRBD2. V lost 1 base, J lost 2 bases, and 8 bases stayed unmatched. The CDR3 is 16 residues long. Germline V gene lookup returns CDR1 LGHNA and CDR2 YNFKEQ. The CDR3 loop is CASSQVGGSATYEQYF. The CDR3, as DNA: TGTGCCAGCAGCCAAGTGGGAGGGAGTGCGACCTACGAGCAGTACTTC.

The genes are TRBV29-1 and TRBJ2-1; TRBD2 is a possible D gene (5 bases). CDR1 is SQVTM and CDR2 is ANQGSEA in the germline V gene. The length of the CDR3 is 14 residues. Trimming took 3 bases from V and 0 from J, leaving 9 bases between them. Written as DNA, the CDR3 is TGCAGCGTTGAGATGGGGAGCTCCTACAATGAGCAGTTCTTC. Translating gives CSVEMGSSYNEQFF.

This chain connects TRBV2 to TRBJ2-5, with no clear D. Trimming left V 6 bases short and J 5 bases short, with 13 bases between. Germline CDR1 reads SNHLY; CDR2 reads FYNNEI. This CDR3 is built from 13 residues. Here the CDR3 DNA reads TGTGCCAGCAGATACATACTTGGGGAGACCCAGTACTTC. The encoded protein is CASRYILGETQYF.

CDR3 bases: TGCGCCAGCAGCCAGATGGACGGGGGCTGGGAGCAGTACTTC. This gives the protein CASSQMDGGWEQYF. The chain carries TRBV4-1 and TRBJ2-7; D may match TRBD1 or TRBD2 (6 bases each). Germline V CDR1 and CDR2: MGHRA, YSYEKL. The CDR3 runs 14 residues. Trimming pared 3 bases from V and 7 bases from J, leaving 16 bases between.

In its sample, this clonotype was seen once. The chain carries TRBV11-2 and TRBJ1-1; D remains ambiguous. The CDR3 extends over 12 amino acids. The V gene lost 1 base and the J gene lost 6 bases, with 6 bases spanning the gap. Germline values: CDR1 SGHAT, CDR2 FQNNGV. CDR3 sequence reads: CASSLGAPEAFF. The DNA for the CDR3 is TGTGCCAGCAGCTTAGGAGCACCTGAAGCTTTCTTT.

The rearrangement uses TRBV4-1 and TRBJ2-7; maybe TRBD2 (6 bases). Trimming pared 0 bases from V and 4 bases from J, leaving 13 bases between. This CDR3 has 15 amino acids. CDR1 and CDR2 from the germline V gene are MGHRA and YSYEKL. DNA for the CDR3: TGCGCCAGCAGCCAAGACCGACTAGATGAATACGAGCAGTACTTC. The encoded protein is CASSQDRLDEYEQYF.

The sample holds one count of this clonotype. V gene TRBV30 combines with J gene TRBJ1-4; possibly TRBD1 for D (6 bases). In germline, CDR1 is GTSNPN, CDR2 SVGIG (reference sequence). V lost 1 base to trimming and J lost 0 bases, with 9 bases between them. The CDR3 extends over 15 amino acids. The CDR3 region has the DNA TGTGCCTGGAGTGGGACAGCCGCAACTAATGAAAAACTGTTTTTT. Its translation is CAWSGTAATNEKLFF.

This chain uses TRBV7-9 with TRBJ1-1, with D possibly matching TRBD1 (5 bases). Trimming pared 5 bases from V and 4 bases from J, leaving 14 bases between. This CDR3 is 14 amino acids long. Germline CDR1 reads SEHNR; CDR2 reads FQNEAQ (reference sequence). The CDR3 DNA is TGTGCCAGCAGCCCGGGGGGATTGCGCACTGAAGCTTTCTTT. Translated: CASSPGGLRTEAFF.

The chain combines TRBV29-1 with TRBJ2-1, with D tentatively TRBD2 (6 bases). Germline V CDR1 and CDR2: SQVTM, ANQGSEA. The CDR3 extends over 15 amino acids. Trimming left V 2 bases short and J 2 bases short, with 13 bases between. In nucleotides, the CDR3 is TGCAGCGTTGAACCGGGCGCGGGGACCTACAATGAGCAGTTCTTC. This gives the protein CSVEPGAGTYNEQFF.

The table lists this clonotype with a count of one. The chain couples TRBV20-1 to TRBJ2-7; TRBD2 aligns across 11 bases. The CDR3 extends over 16 amino acids. The V gene end was trimmed by 0 bases and the J gene end by 0 bases; junction bases not matched to a gene: 4. The germline gives CDR1 DFQATT, CDR2 SNEGSKA (reference sequence). In nucleotides, the CDR3 is TGCAGTGCTAGAGAAGGGACTAGCGGATTCTCCTACGAGCAGTACTTC. This encodes CSAREGTSGFSYEQYF.

The chain couples TRBV27 to TRBJ1-2; 7 nucleotides agree with TRBD1. CDR3 length: 12 amino acids. Germline-derived CDR1 and CDR2 are MNHEY and SMNVEV (reference sequence). Trimming at V came to 10 bases and at J to 6 bases, leaving 8 bases not matched to a gene. CDR3 DNA sequence: TGTGCCACCTTTTCAGGGGGTGATGGCTACACCTTC. Translation: CATFSGGDGYTF.